This entry describes one T cell receptor (beta chain). What it binds is unknown. Per the germline V gene, CDR1 is SGHRS and CDR2 is YFSETQ. This CDR3 contains 17 residues. V lost 4 bases to trimming and J lost 3 bases, with 20 bases between them. Generated by immunoSEQ multiplex PCR, the TCRdb table keeps only in-frame clones and is missing some. The table includes about 89,000 clones, about nine tenths detected once. This sample was included in a study of identifying expanded T cells in peripheral blood. Study-wide results and limits: Variance in clone template counts between approximately two-week samples significantly increased with total template count across all healthy donors.

The sequence was obtained from a person aged 18 to 70 in good health. This chain uses TRBV5-1 with TRBJ2-1; maybe TRBD2 (5 bases). Sequencing was done on a sample of blood. The CDR3 spells CASSPSYGRAYYNEQFF. The CDR3 DNA sequence: TGCGCCAGCAGCCCGAGCTATGGGCGGGCCTACTACAATGAGCAGTTCTTC.